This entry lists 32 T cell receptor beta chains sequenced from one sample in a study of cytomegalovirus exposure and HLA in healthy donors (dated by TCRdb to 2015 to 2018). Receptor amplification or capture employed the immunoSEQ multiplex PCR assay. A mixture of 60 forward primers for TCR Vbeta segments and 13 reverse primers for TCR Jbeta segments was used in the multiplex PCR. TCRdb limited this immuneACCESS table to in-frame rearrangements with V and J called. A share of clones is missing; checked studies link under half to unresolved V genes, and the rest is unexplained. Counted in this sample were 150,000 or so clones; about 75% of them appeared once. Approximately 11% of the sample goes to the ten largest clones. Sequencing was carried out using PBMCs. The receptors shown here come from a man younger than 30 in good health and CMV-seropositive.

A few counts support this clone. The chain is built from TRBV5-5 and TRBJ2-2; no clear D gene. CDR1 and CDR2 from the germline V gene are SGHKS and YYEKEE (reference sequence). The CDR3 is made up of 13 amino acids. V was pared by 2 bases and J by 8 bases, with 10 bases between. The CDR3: CASSFIGKGELFF. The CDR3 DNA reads TGTGCCAGCAGCTTCATTGGCAAGGGGGAGCTGTTTTTT.

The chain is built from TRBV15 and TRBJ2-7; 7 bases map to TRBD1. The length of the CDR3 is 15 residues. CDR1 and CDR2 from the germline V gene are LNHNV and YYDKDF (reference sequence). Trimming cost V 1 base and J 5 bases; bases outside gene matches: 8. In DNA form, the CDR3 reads TGTGCCACCAGCAGAGCGACGGGACAGCTCGACGAGCAGTACTTC. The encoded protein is CATSRATGQLDEQYF.

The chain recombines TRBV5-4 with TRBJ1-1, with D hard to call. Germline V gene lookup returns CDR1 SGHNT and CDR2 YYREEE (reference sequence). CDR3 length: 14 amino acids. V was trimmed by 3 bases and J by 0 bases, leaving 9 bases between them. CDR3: CASSSGLLNTEAFF. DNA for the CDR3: TGTGCCAGCAGCTCCGGGTTGCTGAACACTGAAGCTTTCTTT.

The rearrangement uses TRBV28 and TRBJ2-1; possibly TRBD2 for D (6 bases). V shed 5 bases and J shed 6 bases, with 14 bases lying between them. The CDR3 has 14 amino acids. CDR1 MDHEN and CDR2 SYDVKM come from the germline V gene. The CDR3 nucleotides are TGTGCCAGCAGTCAAAGACTAGTCTCCAATGAGCAGTTCTTC. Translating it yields CASSQRLVSNEQFF.

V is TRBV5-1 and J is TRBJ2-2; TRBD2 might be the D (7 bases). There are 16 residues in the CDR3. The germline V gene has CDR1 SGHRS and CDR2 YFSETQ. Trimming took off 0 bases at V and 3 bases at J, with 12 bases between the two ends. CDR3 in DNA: TGCGCCAGCAGCTTGGAAGGCGGGGGCTACACCGGGGAGCTGTTTTTT. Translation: CASSLEGGGYTGELFF.

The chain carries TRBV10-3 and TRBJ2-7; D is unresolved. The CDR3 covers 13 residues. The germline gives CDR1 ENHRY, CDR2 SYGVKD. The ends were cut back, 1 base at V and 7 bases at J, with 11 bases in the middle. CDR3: CAISEFLAPEQYF. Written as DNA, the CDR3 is TGTGCCATCAGTGAGTTCTTAGCCCCGGAGCAGTACTTC.

CDR3 protein: CASLRDRVSYEQYF. The DNA of the CDR3 is TGTGCCAGCCTCCGAGACAGGGTTAGCTACGAGCAGTACTTC. This chain links TRBV28 with TRBJ2-7, with 7 bases aligning to TRBD1. The CDR3 consists of 14 residues. V shed 8 bases, J shed 3 bases, and the junction held 10 bases outside the gene matches. From germline, CDR1 is MDHEN and CDR2 SYDVKM.

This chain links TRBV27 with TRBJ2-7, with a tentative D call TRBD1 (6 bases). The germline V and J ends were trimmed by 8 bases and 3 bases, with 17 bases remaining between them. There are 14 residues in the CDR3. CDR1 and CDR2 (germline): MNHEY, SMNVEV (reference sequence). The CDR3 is CASGPRGRGYEQYF. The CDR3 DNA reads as TGTGCCAGCGGCCCCCGGGGCAGGGGCTACGAGCAGTACTTC.

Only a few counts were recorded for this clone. The CDR3 region has the DNA TGTGCCAGCAGTCGGAGGGAGACTGAAGCTTTCTTT. It encodes CASSRRETEAFF. The chain has TRBV2 and TRBJ1-1; D not certain. There are 12 residues in the CDR3. CDR1 and CDR2 (germline): SNHLY, FYNNEI. Between the trimmed V and J ends, which lost 5 bases and 5 bases, there was a span of 9 bases.

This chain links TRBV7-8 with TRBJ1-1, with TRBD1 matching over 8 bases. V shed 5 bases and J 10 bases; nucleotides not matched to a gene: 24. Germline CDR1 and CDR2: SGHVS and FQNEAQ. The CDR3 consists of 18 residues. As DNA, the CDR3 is TGTGCCAGCAGCCCCCAACCTCCGGGACAGGATAGGACTGCCCGAGCTTTCTTT. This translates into CASSPQPPGQDRTARAFF. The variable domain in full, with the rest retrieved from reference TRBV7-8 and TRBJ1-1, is GAGVSQSPRYKVAKRGQDVALRCDPISGHVSLFWYQQALGQGPEFLTYFQNEAQLDKSGLPSDRFFAERPEGSVSTLKIQRTQQEDSAVYLCASSPQPPGQDRTARAFFGQGTRLTVV.

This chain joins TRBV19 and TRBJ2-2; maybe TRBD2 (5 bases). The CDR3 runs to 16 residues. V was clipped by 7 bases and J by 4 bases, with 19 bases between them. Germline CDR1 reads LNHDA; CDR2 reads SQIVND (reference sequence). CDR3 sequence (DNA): TGTGCCAGTAAGGAGGCGGGCAGGAGAAGCACCGGGGAGCTGTTTTTT. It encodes CASKEAGRRSTGELFF.

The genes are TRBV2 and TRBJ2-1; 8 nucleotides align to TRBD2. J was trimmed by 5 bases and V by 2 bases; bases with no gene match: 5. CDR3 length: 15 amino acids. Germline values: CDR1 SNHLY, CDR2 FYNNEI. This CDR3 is CASSELAGGDNEQFF. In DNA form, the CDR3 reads TGTGCCAGCAGTGAATTGGCGGGAGGCGACAATGAGCAGTTCTTC.

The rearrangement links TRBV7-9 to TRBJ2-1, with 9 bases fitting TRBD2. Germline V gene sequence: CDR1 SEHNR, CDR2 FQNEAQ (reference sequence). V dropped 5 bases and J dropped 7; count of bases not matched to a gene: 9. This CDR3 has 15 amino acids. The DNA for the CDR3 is TGTGCCAGCAGCCCTAGCGGGACGAGGGGGAATGAGCAGTTCTTC. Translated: CASSPSGTRGNEQFF.

In nucleotides, the CDR3 is TGTGCCAGCAGCAAACAGGGTTACAATGAGCAGTTCTTC. This codes for CASSKQGYNEQFF. The V and J genes are TRBV28 and TRBJ2-1; TRBD1 might be the D (6 bases). The V gene's germline CDR1 is MDHEN and CDR2 SYDVKM. V shed 6 bases and J shed 4 bases, with 10 bases lying between them. There are 13 residues in the CDR3.

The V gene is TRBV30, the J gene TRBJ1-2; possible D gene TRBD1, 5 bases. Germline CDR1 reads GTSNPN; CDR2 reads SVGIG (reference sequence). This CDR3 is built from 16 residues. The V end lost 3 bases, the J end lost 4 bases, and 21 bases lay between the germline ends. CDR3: CAWSAPYPTEPYGYTF. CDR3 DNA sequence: TGTGCCTGGAGCGCCCCCTACCCGACAGAACCCTATGGCTACACCTTC. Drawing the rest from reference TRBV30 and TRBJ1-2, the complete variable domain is SQTIHQWPATLVQPVGSPLSLECTVEGTSNPNLYWYRQAAGRGLQLLFYSVGIGQISSEVPQNLSASRPQDRQFILSSKKLLLSDSGFYLCAWSAPYPTEPYGYTFGSGTRLTVV.

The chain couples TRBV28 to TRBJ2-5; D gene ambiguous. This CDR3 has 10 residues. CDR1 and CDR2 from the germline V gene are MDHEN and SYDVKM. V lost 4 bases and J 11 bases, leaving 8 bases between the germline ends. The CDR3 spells CASSYEKQYF. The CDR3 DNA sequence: TGTGCCAGCAGTTACGAGAAGCAGTACTTC.

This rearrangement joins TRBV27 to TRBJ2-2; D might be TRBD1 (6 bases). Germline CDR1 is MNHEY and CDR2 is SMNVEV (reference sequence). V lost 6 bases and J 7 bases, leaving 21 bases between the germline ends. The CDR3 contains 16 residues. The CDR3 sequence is CASRLGLGASIGELFF. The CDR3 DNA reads TGTGCCAGCAGGCTGGGATTGGGGGCGTCCATCGGGGAGCTGTTTTTT.

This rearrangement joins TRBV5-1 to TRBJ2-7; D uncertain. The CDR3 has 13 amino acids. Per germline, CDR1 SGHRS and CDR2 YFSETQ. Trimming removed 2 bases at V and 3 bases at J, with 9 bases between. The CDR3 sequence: CASSLVVGYEQYF. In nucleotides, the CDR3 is TGCGCCAGCAGCTTAGTAGTTGGCTACGAGCAGTACTTC.

CDR3 sequence (DNA): TGTGCCAGCAGCGGCGGGACAGGGCCTATGAACACTGAAGCTTTCTTT. This translates into CASSGGTGPMNTEAFF. This chain uses TRBV7-9 with TRBJ1-1; 9 nucleotides line up with TRBD1. J was trimmed by 0 bases and V by 5 bases; bases with no gene match: 7. Germline CDR1 is SEHNR and CDR2 is FQNEAQ (reference sequence). The CDR3 sequence is 16 residues long. The entire variable domain, with the rest obtained from reference TRBV7-9 and TRBJ1-1, is as follows: DTGVSQNPRHKITKRGQNVTFRCDPISEHNRLYWYRQTLGQGPEFLTYFQNEAQLEKSRLLSDRFSAERPKGSFSTLEIQRTEQGDSAMYLCASSGGTGPMNTEAFFGQGTRLTVV.

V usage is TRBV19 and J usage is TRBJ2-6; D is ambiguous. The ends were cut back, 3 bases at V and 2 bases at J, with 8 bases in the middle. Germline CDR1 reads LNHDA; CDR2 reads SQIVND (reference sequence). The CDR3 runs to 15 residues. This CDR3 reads CASSMAPPGANVLTF. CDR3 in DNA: TGTGCCAGTAGTATGGCTCCCCCTGGGGCCAACGTCCTGACTTTC.

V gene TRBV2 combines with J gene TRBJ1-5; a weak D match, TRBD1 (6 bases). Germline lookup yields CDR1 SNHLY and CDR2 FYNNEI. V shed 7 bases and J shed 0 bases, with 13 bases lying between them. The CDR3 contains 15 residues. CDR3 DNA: TGTGCCAGCAAAAGTAAGGGGGTTAGCAATCAGCCCCAGCATTTT. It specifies CASKSKGVSNQPQHF.

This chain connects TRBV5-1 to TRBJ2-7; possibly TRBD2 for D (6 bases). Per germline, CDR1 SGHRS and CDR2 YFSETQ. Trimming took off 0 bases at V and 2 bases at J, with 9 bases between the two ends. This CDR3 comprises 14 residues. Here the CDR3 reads CASSLGGGTYEQYF. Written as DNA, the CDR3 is TGCGCCAGCAGCTTGGGGGGAGGAACCTACGAGCAGTACTTC.

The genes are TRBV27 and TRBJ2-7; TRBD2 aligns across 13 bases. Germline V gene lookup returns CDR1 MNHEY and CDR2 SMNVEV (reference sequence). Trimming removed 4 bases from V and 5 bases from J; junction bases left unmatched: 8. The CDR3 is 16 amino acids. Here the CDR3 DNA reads TGTGCCAGCAGTTCCCTGGGACTAGCGGGACCTCACGAGCAGTACTTC. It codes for CASSSLGLAGPHEQYF.

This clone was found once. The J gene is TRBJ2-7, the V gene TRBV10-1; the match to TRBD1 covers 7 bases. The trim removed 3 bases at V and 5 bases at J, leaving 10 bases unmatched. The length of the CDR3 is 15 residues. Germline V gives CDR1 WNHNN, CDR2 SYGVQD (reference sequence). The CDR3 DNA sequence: TGCGCCAGCAGTGAACCGGGACAGCCCTTTAACGAGCAGTACTTC. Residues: CASSEPGQPFNEQYF.

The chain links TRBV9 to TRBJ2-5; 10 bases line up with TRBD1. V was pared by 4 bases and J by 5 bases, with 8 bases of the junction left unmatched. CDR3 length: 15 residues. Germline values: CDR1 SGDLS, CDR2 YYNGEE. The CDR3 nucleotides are TGTGCCAGCAGCCTCCTGGGGACAGGGGATGAGACCCAGTACTTC. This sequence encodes CASSLLGTGDETQYF.

CDR3 sequence reads: CASSEFGLAGVGEQFF. The CDR3 nucleotides are TGTGCCAGCAGTGAATTTGGACTAGCGGGAGTCGGTGAGCAGTTCTTC. The chain is built from TRBV2 and TRBJ2-1, with 13 positions matching TRBD2. This CDR3 contains 16 residues. J gave up 9 bases and V 2 bases, and 7 bases lay outside the gene matches. In germline, CDR1 is SNHLY, CDR2 FYNNEI. The full variable domain, in which reference TRBV2 and TRBJ2-1 provide the parts outside the CDR3, is EPEVTQTPSHQVTQMGQEVILRCVPISNHLYFYWYRQILGQKVEFLVSFYNNEISEKSEIFDDQFSVERPDGSNFTLKIRSTKLEDSAMYFCASSEFGLAGVGEQFFGPGTRLTVL.

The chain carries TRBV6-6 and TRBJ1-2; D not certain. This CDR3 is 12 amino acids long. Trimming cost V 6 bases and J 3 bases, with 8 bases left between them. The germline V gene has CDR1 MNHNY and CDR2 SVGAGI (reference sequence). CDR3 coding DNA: TGTGCCAGCAGCGACGGGTACTATGGCTACACCTTC. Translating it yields CASSDGYYGYTF.

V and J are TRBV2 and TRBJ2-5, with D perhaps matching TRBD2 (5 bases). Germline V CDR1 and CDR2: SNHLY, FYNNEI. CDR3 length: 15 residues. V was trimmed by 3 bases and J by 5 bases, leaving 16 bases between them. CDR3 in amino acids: CASSESQRSSETQYF. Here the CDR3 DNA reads TGTGCCAGCAGTGAGTCACAGCGGTCCTCCGAGACCCAGTACTTC.

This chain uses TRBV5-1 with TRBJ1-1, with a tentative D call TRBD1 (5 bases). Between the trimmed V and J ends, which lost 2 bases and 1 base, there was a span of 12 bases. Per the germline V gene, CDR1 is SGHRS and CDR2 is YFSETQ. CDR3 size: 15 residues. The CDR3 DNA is TGCGCCAGCAGCTTCGCAGGGTCTAGGAACACTGAAGCTTTCTTT. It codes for CASSFAGSRNTEAFF.

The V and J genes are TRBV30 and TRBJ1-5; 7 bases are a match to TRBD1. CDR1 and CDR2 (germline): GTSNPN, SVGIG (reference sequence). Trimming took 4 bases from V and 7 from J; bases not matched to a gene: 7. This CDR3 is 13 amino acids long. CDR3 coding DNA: TGTGCCTGGAACCTCATACAGGGGCAGCCCCAGCATTTT. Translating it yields CAWNLIQGQPQHF. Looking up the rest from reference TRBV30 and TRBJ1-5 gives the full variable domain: SQTIHQWPATLVQPVGSPLSLECTVEGTSNPNLYWYRQAAGRGLQLLFYSVGIGQISSEVPQNLSASRPQDRQFILSSKKLLLSDSGFYLCAWNLIQGQPQHFGDGTRLSIL.

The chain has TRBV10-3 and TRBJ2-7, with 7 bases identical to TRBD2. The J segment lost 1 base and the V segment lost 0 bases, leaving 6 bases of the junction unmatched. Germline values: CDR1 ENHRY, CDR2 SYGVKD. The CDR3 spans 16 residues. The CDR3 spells CAISESRPSGSYEQYF. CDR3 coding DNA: TGTGCCATCAGTGAGTCGAGGCCTAGCGGTTCCTACGAGCAGTACTTC.

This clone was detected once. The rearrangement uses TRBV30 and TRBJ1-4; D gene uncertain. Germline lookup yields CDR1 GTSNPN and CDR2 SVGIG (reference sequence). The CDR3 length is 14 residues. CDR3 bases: TGTGCTACCGGAAAAAGGGAGATGGATGAAAAACTGTTTTTT. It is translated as CATGKREMDEKLFF.